The T cell receptor (beta chain) described here comes from a study of molecular identifiers for immune sequencing clone quantification. CDR1 and CDR2 (germline): SGHRS, YFSETQ. V trimming: 4 bases; J trimming: 5 bases; junction bases outside the gene matches: 6. This CDR3 contains 14 residues. This clonotype was counted many times. Bulk TCR libraries were made with methods that had been previously described and with listed TCR primers. TCRdb redid the calling of the PCR reads with MiXCR, one entry per CDR3 protein. Among fewer than 350,000 distinct CDR3 sequences, about a fifth were seen once, and the ten largest hold roughly 0.86%.

The clonotype comes from a human donor in good health. Some libraries in this study had Jurkat cell RNA spiked in. This chain uses TRBV5-1 with TRBJ1-1, with TRBD1 matching 9 bases. Sequencing used naive CD8+ T cells from blood, with Jurkat cell RNA spiked in. As to subset: FACS-sorted CD8+CD4-CCR7+CD45RA+ naive T cells. The DNA for the CDR3 is TGCGCCAGCAGCCCGGGACAGGGACTGACTGAAGCTTTCTTT. Encoded protein: CASSPGQGLTEAFF.